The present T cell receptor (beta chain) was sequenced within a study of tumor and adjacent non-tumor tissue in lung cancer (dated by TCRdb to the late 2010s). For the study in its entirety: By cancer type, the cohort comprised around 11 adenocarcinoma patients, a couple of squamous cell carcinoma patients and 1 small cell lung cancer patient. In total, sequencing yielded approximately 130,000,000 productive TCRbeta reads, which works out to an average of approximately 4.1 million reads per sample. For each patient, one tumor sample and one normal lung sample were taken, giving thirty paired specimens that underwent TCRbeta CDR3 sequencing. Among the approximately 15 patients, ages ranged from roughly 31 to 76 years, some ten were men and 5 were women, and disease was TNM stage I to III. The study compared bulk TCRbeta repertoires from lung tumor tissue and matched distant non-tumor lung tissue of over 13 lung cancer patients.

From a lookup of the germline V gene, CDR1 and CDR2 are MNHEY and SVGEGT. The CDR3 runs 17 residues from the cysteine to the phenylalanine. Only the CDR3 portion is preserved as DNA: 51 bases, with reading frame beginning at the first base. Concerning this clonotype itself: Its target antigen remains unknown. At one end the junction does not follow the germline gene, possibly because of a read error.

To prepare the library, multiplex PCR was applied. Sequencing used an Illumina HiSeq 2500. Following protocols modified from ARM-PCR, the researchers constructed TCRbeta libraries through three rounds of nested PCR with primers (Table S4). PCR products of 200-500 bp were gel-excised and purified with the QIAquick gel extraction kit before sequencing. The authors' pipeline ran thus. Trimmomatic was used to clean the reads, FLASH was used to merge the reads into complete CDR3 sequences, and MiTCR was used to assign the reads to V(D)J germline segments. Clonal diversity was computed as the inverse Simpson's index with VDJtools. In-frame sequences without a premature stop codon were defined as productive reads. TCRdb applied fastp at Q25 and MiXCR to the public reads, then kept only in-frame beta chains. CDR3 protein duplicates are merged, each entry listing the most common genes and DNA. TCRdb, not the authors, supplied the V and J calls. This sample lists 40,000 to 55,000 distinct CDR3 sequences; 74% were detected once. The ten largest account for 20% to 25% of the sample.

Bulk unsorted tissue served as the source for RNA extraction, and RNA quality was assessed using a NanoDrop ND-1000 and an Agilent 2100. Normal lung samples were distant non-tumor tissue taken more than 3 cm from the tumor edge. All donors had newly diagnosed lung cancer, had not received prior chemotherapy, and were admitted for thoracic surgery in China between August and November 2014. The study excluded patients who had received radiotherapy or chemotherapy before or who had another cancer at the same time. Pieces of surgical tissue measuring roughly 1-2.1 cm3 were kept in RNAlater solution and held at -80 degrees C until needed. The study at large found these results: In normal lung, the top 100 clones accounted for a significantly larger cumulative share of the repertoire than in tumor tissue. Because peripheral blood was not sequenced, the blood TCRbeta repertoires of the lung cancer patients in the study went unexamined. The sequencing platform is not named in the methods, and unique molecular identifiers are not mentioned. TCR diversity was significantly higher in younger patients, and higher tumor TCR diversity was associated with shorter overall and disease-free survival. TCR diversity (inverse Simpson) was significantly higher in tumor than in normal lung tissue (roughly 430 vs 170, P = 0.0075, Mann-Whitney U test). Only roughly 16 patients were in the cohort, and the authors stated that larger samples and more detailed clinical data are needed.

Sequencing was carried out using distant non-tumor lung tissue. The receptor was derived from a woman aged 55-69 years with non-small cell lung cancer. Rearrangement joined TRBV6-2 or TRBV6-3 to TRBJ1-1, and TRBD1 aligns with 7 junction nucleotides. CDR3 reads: CASSYRQGGAMYTEAFF. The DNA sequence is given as TGTGCCAGCAGTTATCGGCAGGGGGGGGCTATGTACACTGAGGCTTTCTTT.